Listed here are 29 T cell receptor beta chains from one sample, sequenced in a study of blood T cell repertoires in COVID-19. The table came from immunoSEQ multiplex PCR; TCRdb's copy has only in-frame clones and leaves some out. The table includes tens of thousands of clones, about nine tenths detected once. Sequenced sample: peripheral blood. The source of these receptors is a man aged 55 to 70 with COVID-19, enrolled during active disease.

The chain is built from TRBV7-2 and TRBJ1-1; TRBD1 might be the D (5 bases). The V gene lost 6 bases and the J gene lost 2 bases, with 13 bases spanning the gap. Germline assignment: CDR1 SGHTA and CDR2 FQGNSA. This CDR3 comprises 14 residues. The CDR3 nucleotides are TGTGCCAGCAGTTTGGGGCGGATAAACACTGAAGCTTTCTTT. Translated, it gives CASSLGRINTEAFF.

The V call is TRBV6-2 or TRBV6-3, the J call TRBJ2-7; D ambiguous. Germline assignment: CDR1 MNHEY and CDR2 SVGEGT. CDR3 length equals 14 residues. The germline V and J ends were trimmed by 0 bases and 2 bases, with 8 bases remaining between them. The CDR3 nucleotides are TGTGCCAGCAGTTACTCGGGCGAAACCTACGAGCAGTACTTC. Protein: CASSYSGETYEQYF.

The chain carries TRBV5-4 and TRBJ1-2, with 7 bases lining up with TRBD1. CDR3 length equals 16 residues. The germline CDR1 and CDR2 sequences are SGHNT and YYREEE (reference sequence). J lost 1 base, V lost 4 bases, and 10 bases had no gene match. CDR3 sequence (DNA): TGTGCCAGCAGCCAGGCCTTGGACAGGAATAACTATGGCTACACCTTC. Its translation is CASSQALDRNNYGYTF.

The genes are TRBV7-2 and TRBJ1-5; 8 positions agree with TRBD1. Germline assignment: CDR1 SGHTA and CDR2 FQGNSA. The CDR3 contains 15 residues. V shed 2 bases, J shed 7 bases, and the junction held 7 bases outside the gene matches. The CDR3 DNA sequence: TGTGCCAGCAGCTTATTAGGACAGGGTAACCAGCCCCAGCATTTT. It yields the protein CASSLLGQGNQPQHF.

The chain is built from TRBV27 and TRBJ2-3, with 11 bases fitting TRBD2. Germline V lookup: CDR1 MNHEY, CDR2 SMNVEV (reference sequence). CDR3 length: 17 residues. V lost 2 bases and J lost 4; bases outside the gene matches: 8. The CDR3 spells CASSLGTSGVYPDTQYF. In DNA form, the CDR3 reads TGTGCCAGCAGTTTAGGGACTAGCGGAGTCTATCCAGATACGCAGTATTTT.

DNA for the CDR3: TGTGCCAGCAGAGAAAAACAGGGGCAGGGAGATACGCAGTATTTT. It is translated as CASREKQGQGDTQYF. This sequence joins TRBV11-2 and TRBJ2-3, with 7 bases aligning to TRBD1. Germline values: CDR1 SGHAT, CDR2 FQNNGV. There are 15 residues in the CDR3. The V gene end was trimmed by 6 bases and the J gene end by 5 bases; junction bases not matched to a gene: 11.

This chain uses TRBV10-3 with TRBJ2-3; 7 nucleotides align to TRBD1. The germline V gene encodes CDR1 ENHRY and CDR2 SYGVKD. The CDR3 consists of 21 residues. The ends lost 1 base at V and 0 bases at J; junction bases unmatched: 19. CDR3 DNA sequence: TGTGCCATCAGTGAGTTTGACAGGGCGTACGGAGGCGGGTTTAGCACAGATACGCAGTATTTT. This encodes CAISEFDRAYGGGFSTDTQYF.

This sequence joins TRBV12-3 or TRBV12-4 and TRBJ2-5; D unclear. This CDR3 spans 12 amino acids. With 9 bases removed from V and 4 bases from J, the gap between germline ends came to 12 bases. CDR3 nucleotides: TGTGCCAGTACCGACACCGCAGAGACCCAGTACTTC. Protein: CASTDTAETQYF.

The chain is built from TRBV5-5 and TRBJ1-6; 8 nucleotides align to TRBD1. The junction had 5 bases not matched to a gene; V was cut back by 4 bases and J by 5 bases. CDR3 length equals 15 residues. Per the germline V gene, CDR1 is SGHKS and CDR2 is YYEKEE (reference sequence). CDR3 nucleotides: TGTGCCAGCAGCGAAGGGACAGGCAATAATTCACCCCTCCACTTT. Translation gives CASSEGTGNNSPLHF.

The chain uses TRBV10-2 and TRBJ1-5; possible D gene TRBD1, 6 bases. Between the trimmed V and J ends, which lost 2 bases and 2 bases, there was a span of 16 bases. The CDR3 covers 17 residues. CDR1 is WSHSY and CDR2 is SAAADI in the germline V gene. The CDR3 bases are TGCGCCAGCAGTGAGGGTGCAGGGGTTCGGGGCAATCAGCCCCAGCATTTT. Translated, it gives CASSEGAGVRGNQPQHF.

In nucleotides, the CDR3 is TGCGCCAGCAGTGAGGACAGGGGCCGGTCCTACAATGAGCAGTTCTTC. Translation gives CASSEDRGRSYNEQFF. The chain is built from TRBV10-1 and TRBJ2-1, with TRBD1 matching 8 bases. The CDR3 runs to 16 residues. Germline values: CDR1 WNHNN, CDR2 SYGVQD (reference sequence). V gave up 2 bases and J gave up 1 base; unmatched junction bases: 4.

The chain is built from TRBV28 and TRBJ2-3, with 7 bases fitting TRBD1. The junction had 7 bases not matched to a gene; V was cut back by 5 bases and J by 2 bases. The CDR3 totals 15 residues. CDR1 and CDR2 from the germline V gene are MDHEN and SYDVKM. CDR3 in amino acids: CASSPSGTVTDTQYF. CDR3 sequence (DNA): TGTGCCAGCAGTCCATCCGGGACAGTCACAGATACGCAGTATTTT.

This clone was seen a single time. This chain links TRBV6-5 with TRBJ1-3, with 7 bases fitting TRBD1. V dropped 6 bases and J dropped 2; count of bases not matched to a gene: 7. The CDR3 consists of 15 residues. The germline gives CDR1 MNHEY, CDR2 SVGAGI. CDR3 sequence: CASRSTGYTGNTIYF. For the CDR3, the DNA is TGTGCCAGCAGGTCGACAGGGTACACTGGAAACACCATATATTTT.

This clone occurred once. This chain connects TRBV4-1 to TRBJ2-2, with 8 bases fitting TRBD2. The CDR3 contains 18 residues. The germline CDR1 and CDR2 sequences are MGHRA and YSYEKL. Trimming at V came to 0 bases and at J to 0 bases, leaving 6 bases not matched to a gene. The CDR3: CASSQDLAGGANTGELFF. CDR3 DNA: TGCGCCAGCAGCCAAGATCTGGCGGGAGGAGCGAACACCGGGGAGCTGTTTTTT.

The V and J genes are TRBV5-1 and TRBJ1-2; no definite D call. The CDR3 covers 13 residues. V lost 4 bases and J 2 bases, leaving 9 bases between the germline ends. Germline V CDR1 and CDR2: SGHRS, YFSETQ. For the CDR3, the DNA is TGCGCCAGCAGCATGGACGGGAACTATGGCTACACCTTC. This encodes CASSMDGNYGYTF. Based on the CDR3 plus reference TRBV5-1 and TRBJ1-2, the full variable domain is KAGVTQTPRYLIKTRGQQVTLSCSPISGHRSVSWYQQTPGQGLQFLFEYFSETQRNKGNFPGRFSGRQFSNSRSEMNVSTLELGDSALYLCASSMDGNYGYTFGSGTRLTVV.

This clone occurred once. The CDR3 is CASSLSPRQGSGEKLFF. The CDR3 bases are TGTGCCAGCAGTTTATCTCCTCGCCAGGGCAGTGGTGAAAAACTGTTTTTT. This chain links TRBV27 with TRBJ1-4; D is possibly TRBD1 (5 bases). The CDR3 extends over 17 amino acids. The germline V gene has CDR1 MNHEY and CDR2 SMNVEV (reference sequence). Trimming pared 0 bases from V and 7 bases from J, leaving 18 bases between.

The chain employs TRBV11-2 and TRBJ2-7, with unresolved D. V was clipped by 5 bases and J by 0 bases, with 11 bases between them. Per the germline V gene, CDR1 is SGHAT and CDR2 is FQNNGV. The length of the CDR3 is 14 residues. The CDR3 protein is CASSPRSSSYEQYF. The CDR3 DNA is TGTGCCAGCAGCCCCCGAAGTAGCTCCTACGAGCAGTACTTC.

The V and J genes are TRBV5-5 and TRBJ1-4, with 8 positions matching TRBD1. CDR3 length: 17 residues. From germline, CDR1 is SGHKS and CDR2 YYEKEE (reference sequence). Trimming removed 4 bases from V and 0 bases from J; junction bases left unmatched: 8. The CDR3 region is CASSNTPDRATNEKLFF. CDR3 sequence (DNA): TGTGCCAGCAGCAATACTCCGGACAGGGCAACTAATGAAAAACTGTTTTTT.

The V call is TRBV15, the J call TRBJ2-3, with D uncertain. Looked up from germline, CDR1 is LNHNV and CDR2 is YYDKDF (reference sequence). The CDR3 contains 12 residues. Deletions cut 1 base from V and 6 bases from J, with 5 bases between. As DNA, the CDR3 is TGTGCCACCAGCAGAGGAGCCGATACGCAGTATTTT. Translating it yields CATSRGADTQYF.

The CDR3 loop reads CASSADGQNYGYTF. DNA for the CDR3: TGTGCCAGCAGCGCAGACGGACAGAACTATGGCTACACCTTC. The chain combines TRBV11-2 with TRBJ1-2, with a possible D match to TRBD1 (6 bases). The V and J ends lost 5 bases and 2 bases respectively, with 12 bases between them. Germline assignment: CDR1 SGHAT and CDR2 FQNNGV. CDR3 length: 14 amino acids.

The chain joins TRBV2 to TRBJ2-7; TRBD2 aligns across 15 bases. J was trimmed by 3 bases and V by 6 bases; bases with no gene match: 0. Germline assignment: CDR1 SNHLY and CDR2 FYNNEI. The CDR3 spans 14 residues. The CDR3 is CASRGLAGGYEQYF. DNA for the CDR3: TGTGCCAGCAGGGGACTAGCGGGAGGCTACGAGCAGTACTTC.

J is TRBJ1-5 and V is TRBV5-1, with D maybe TRBD1 (5 bases). The ends were cut back, 0 bases at V and 6 bases at J, with 10 bases in the middle. The CDR3 contains 14 residues. The germline gives CDR1 SGHRS, CDR2 YFSETQ. CDR3 residues: CASSLAGGTQPQHF. DNA of the CDR3: TGCGCCAGCAGCTTGGCCGGGGGGACTCAGCCCCAGCATTTT.

The rearrangement uses TRBV9 and TRBJ1-3; 7 nucleotides match TRBD1. CDR3 length equals 15 residues. Germline V gene data show CDR1 as SGDLS and CDR2 as YYNGEE. J gave up 0 bases and V 2 bases, and 2 bases lay outside the gene matches. DNA of the CDR3: TGTGCCAGCAGCGTCGGACAGGACTCTGGAAACACCATATATTTT. Translated: CASSVGQDSGNTIYF. The complete variable domain, with remaining parts taken from reference TRBV9 and TRBJ1-3, reads DSGVTQTPKHLITATGQRVTLRCSPRSGDLSVYWYQQSLDQGLQFLIQYYNGEERAKGNILERFSAQQFPDLHSELNLSSLELGDSALYFCASSVGQDSGNTIYFGEGSWLTVV.

This chain uses TRBV11-3 with TRBJ2-2; D perhaps matches TRBD1 (7 bases). Germline V gene data show CDR1 as SGHNT and CDR2 as YENEEA. The CDR3 has 17 residues. V lost 1 base, J lost 0 bases, and 12 bases lay in between. CDR3 in DNA: TGTGCCAGCAGCTTAGCAGGGGGGTTCGCGAACACCGGGGAGCTGTTTTTT. Protein product: CASSLAGGFANTGELFF.

The chain has TRBV5-1 and TRBJ2-7, with a weak D call TRBD1 (6 bases). The CDR3 is made up of 14 amino acids. Germline V gene lookup returns CDR1 SGHRS and CDR2 YFSETQ. With 2 bases removed from V and 4 bases from J, the gap between germline ends came to 13 bases. CDR3 coding DNA: TGCGCCAGCAGCTTTGCAGGGGCGGAGTACGAGCAGTACTTC. Its protein product is CASSFAGAEYEQYF. Combining the CDR3 with reference TRBV5-1 and TRBJ2-7 gives the whole variable domain KAGVTQTPRYLIKTRGQQVTLSCSPISGHRSVSWYQQTPGQGLQFLFEYFSETQRNKGNFPGRFSGRQFSNSRSEMNVSTLELGDSALYLCASSFAGAEYEQYFGPGTRLTVT.

The chain links TRBV2 to TRBJ2-2; D may be TRBD1 (6 bases). The V and J ends lost 6 bases and 2 bases respectively, with 7 bases between them. Germline lookup yields CDR1 SNHLY and CDR2 FYNNEI. CDR3 length equals 13 residues. Written as DNA, the CDR3 is TGTGCCAGCAGCAGGGGAAACACCGGGGAGCTGTTTTTT. As protein: CASSRGNTGELFF.

This clone was observed once. The rearrangement joins TRBV7-4 to TRBJ2-2, with D perhaps TRBD1 (6 bases). V lost 2 bases and J 0 bases, leaving 13 bases between the germline ends. The CDR3 has 17 residues. CDR1 and CDR2 (germline): SGHVT, SQSDAQ. Here the CDR3 DNA reads TGTGCCAGCAGCTTACTCTCGGGACACCCGAACACCGGGGAGCTGTTTTTT. It encodes CASSLLSGHPNTGELFF.

The chain employs TRBV5-1 and TRBJ2-5; TRBD1 agrees at 7 bases. Germline lookup yields CDR1 SGHRS and CDR2 YFSETQ. V lost 4 bases and J lost 4; bases outside the gene matches: 4. The CDR3 is 13 residues long. CDR3 protein: CASSPTGTETQYF. In nucleotides, the CDR3 is TGCGCCAGCAGCCCGACAGGGACAGAGACCCAGTACTTC.

The chain recombines TRBV11-3 with TRBJ2-2; TRBD1 agrees at 9 bases. The CDR3 consists of 16 residues. Germline V gene lookup returns CDR1 SGHNT and CDR2 YENEEA. Trimming took 0 bases from V and 6 from J; bases not matched to a gene: 5. DNA of the CDR3: TGTGCCAGCAGCTTAGACGGGGACAGGGAGGCCGGGGAGCTGTTTTTT. It translates to CASSLDGDREAGELFF. The full variable domain, in which reference TRBV11-3 and TRBJ2-2 provide the parts outside the CDR3, is EAGVVQSPRYKIIEKKQPVAFWCNPISGHNTLYWYLQNLGQGPELLIRYENEEAVDDSQLPKDRFSAERLKGVDSTLKIQPAELGDSAVYLCASSLDGDREAGELFFGEGSRLTVL.